The 5 T cell receptor beta chains in this list originate from one sample, sequenced in a study of CD8+ T cells in alopecia areata. As to treatment: oral pan-JAK inhibitor, 5-10 mg twice daily. Following RNA extraction, reverse transcription yielded cDNA that acted as the sequencing template. Here immunoSEQ multiplex PCR was the method, and the copy in TCRdb shows in-frame clones only, minus some. Of fewer than 200,000 clones in the sample, approximately 60% were seen once. Sample: CD4+ T cells sorted from blood, taken at week 24, from a patient treated with tofacitinib. These TCRs come from a human donor with alopecia areata.

This clone was counted a few times. V gene TRBV5-5 combines with J gene TRBJ1-1; D is ambiguous. The CDR3 is 14 amino acids. Germline CDR1 is SGHKS and CDR2 is YYEKEE (reference sequence). V lost 1 base to trimming and J lost 4 bases, with 11 bases between them. CDR3 sequence (DNA): TGTGCCAGCAGCTTGACCCCCGGCGGCACTGAAGCTTTCTTT. It translates to CASSLTPGGTEAFF. The whole variable domain, remainder taken from reference TRBV5-5 and TRBJ1-1, is DAGVTQSPTHLIKTRGQQVTLRCSPISGHKSVSWYQQVLGQGPQFIFQYYEKEERGRGNFPDRFSARQFPNYSSELNVNALLLGDSALYLCASSLTPGGTEAFFGQGTRLTVV.

This clone has a handful of counts. The V gene is TRBV7-9, the J gene TRBJ1-5, with TRBD1 matching 8 bases. Per the germline V gene, CDR1 is SEHNR and CDR2 is FQNEAQ (reference sequence). Unmatched junction bases numbered 6, after V lost 6 bases and J lost 2 bases. The CDR3 runs 15 residues. CDR3 sequence: CASSRTGQGNQPQHF. Here the CDR3 DNA reads TGTGCCAGCAGTCGAACGGGACAGGGCAATCAGCCCCAGCATTTT.

The V call is TRBV28, the J call TRBJ1-5, with D tentatively TRBD1 (5 bases). In germline, CDR1 is MDHEN, CDR2 SYDVKM. There are 17 residues in the CDR3. Trimming took off 1 base at V and 2 bases at J, with 15 bases between the two ends. The DNA of the CDR3 is TGTGCCAGCAGTTTATTTGTCTCCGGGGGTGGCAATCAGCCCCAGCATTTT. This sequence encodes CASSLFVSGGGNQPQHF.

This clone appeared a single time. The rearrangement links TRBV30 to TRBJ1-2; no clear D gene. CDR1 GTSNPN and CDR2 SVGIG come from the germline V gene (reference sequence). CDR3 size: 14 residues. V gave up 2 bases and J gave up 4 bases, with 14 bases separating them. CDR3 amino acids: CAWSPLRGLYGYTF. CDR3 DNA sequence: TGTGCCTGGAGTCCCCTTAGAGGACTCTATGGCTACACCTTC.

This clone was picked up a small number of times. The chain has TRBV5-1 and TRBJ2-1; D may be TRBD2 (6 bases). This CDR3 contains 15 residues. The V end lost 3 bases, the J end lost 1 base, and 11 bases lay between the germline ends. Germline V gene sequence: CDR1 SGHRS, CDR2 YFSETQ. The CDR3 protein is CASSSARESYNEQFF. DNA for the CDR3: TGCGCCAGCAGCTCTGCTCGGGAGTCCTACAATGAGCAGTTCTTC.